The source of this TCR beta chain is a study of blood T cell repertoires in COVID-19. TCRdb keeps only in-frame clones here, not all; method: immunoSEQ multiplex PCR. The table has some 50,000 clones, around 88% seen once. This CDR3 comprises 13 residues. Germline V gives CDR1 MDHEN, CDR2 SYDVKM. Between the trimmed V and J ends, which lost 5 bases and 0 bases, there was a span of 7 bases. The gene calls are TRBV28 and TRBJ1-1; no clear D. Sequenced material: peripheral blood. The sequence was obtained from a human donor in a cohort sampled during active COVID-19. The CDR3 loop reads CASSNGMNTEAFF. The CDR3 DNA follows: TGTGCCAGCAGTAACGGGATGAACACTGAAGCTTTCTTT.